This TCR beta chain was obtained from a study of blood T cell repertoires in COVID-19. Study-level background: Acute and convalescent COVID-19 specimens originated in the United States, Italy and Spain. T cells, B-cell-depleted T cells, or PBMCs supplied cDNA or gDNA.

CDR1 is KGHSH, CDR2 LQKENI, per germline. The CDR3 totals 13 residues. V lost 6 bases and J 9 bases, leaving 15 bases between the germline ends. Per the original data handling: By means of reference gene primer amplification, nucleated cell counts were estimated. Clones were read by immunoSEQ multiplex PCR, and TCRdb kept only the in-frame ones, dropping some. From that table come the V and J calls and clone size; the DNA was used to work out D and trimming. Of around 130,000 clones listed, around 85% were seen once; the top ten hold about a sixth. Sequenced input: peripheral blood. J is TRBJ2-1 and V is TRBV18; D possibly corresponds to TRBD1 (5 bases). The sequence was obtained from a woman between 45 and 60 years old with acute or convalescent COVID-19. The CDR3: CASSSSQVGEQFF. Written as DNA, the CDR3 is TGTGCCAGCTCTAGTTCACAGGTCGGTGAGCAGTTCTTC. The complete variable domain, with remaining parts taken from reference TRBV18 and TRBJ2-1, reads NAGVMQNPRHLVRRRGQEARLRCSPMKGHSHVYWYRQLPEEGLKFMVYLQKENIIDESGMPKERFSAEFPKEGPSILRIQQVVRGDSAAYFCASSSSQVGEQFFGPGTRLTVL.